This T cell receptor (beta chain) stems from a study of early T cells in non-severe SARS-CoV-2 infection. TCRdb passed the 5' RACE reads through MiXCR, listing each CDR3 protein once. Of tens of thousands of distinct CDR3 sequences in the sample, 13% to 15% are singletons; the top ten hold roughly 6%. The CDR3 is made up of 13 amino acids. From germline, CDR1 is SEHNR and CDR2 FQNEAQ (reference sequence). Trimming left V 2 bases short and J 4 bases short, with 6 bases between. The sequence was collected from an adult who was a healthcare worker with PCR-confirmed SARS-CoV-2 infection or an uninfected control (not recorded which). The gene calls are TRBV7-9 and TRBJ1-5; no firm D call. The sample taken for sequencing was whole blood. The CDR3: CASSLWCNQPQHF. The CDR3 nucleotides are TGTGCCAGCAGCTTATGGTGTAATCAGCCCCAGCATTTT.